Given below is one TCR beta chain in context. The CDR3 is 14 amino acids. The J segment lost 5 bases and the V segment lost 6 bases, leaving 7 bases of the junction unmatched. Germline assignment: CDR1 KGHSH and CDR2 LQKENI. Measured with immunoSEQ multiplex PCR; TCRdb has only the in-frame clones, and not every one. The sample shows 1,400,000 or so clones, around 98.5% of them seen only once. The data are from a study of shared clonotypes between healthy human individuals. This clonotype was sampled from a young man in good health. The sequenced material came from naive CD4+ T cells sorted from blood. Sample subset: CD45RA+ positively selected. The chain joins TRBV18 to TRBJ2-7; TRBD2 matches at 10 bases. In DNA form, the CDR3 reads TGTGCCAGCTCGCGAGCGGGAGGGCTCAACGAGCAGTACTTC. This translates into CASSRAGGLNEQYF.